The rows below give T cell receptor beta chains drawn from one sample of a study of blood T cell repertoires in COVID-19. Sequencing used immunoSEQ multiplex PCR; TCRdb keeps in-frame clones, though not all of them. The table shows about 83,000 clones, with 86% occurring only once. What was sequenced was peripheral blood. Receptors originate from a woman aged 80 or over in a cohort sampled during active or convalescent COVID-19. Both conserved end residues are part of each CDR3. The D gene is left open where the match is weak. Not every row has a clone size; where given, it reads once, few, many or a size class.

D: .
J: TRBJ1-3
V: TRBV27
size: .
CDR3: CASSLRFRETLLYFCSGNTIYF
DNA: TGTGCCAGCAGTTTAAGGTTTAGGGAGACCCTTTTATATTTTTGCTCTGGAAACACCATATATTTT

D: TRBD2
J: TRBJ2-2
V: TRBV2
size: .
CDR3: CASMASGSPGELFF
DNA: TGTGCCAGCATGGCTAGCGGGTCCCCCGGGGAGCTGTTTTTT

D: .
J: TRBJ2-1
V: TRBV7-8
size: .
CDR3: CASSWPTSDKGNNEQFF
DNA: TGTGCCAGCAGCTGGCCGACGAGCGACAAGGGGAACAATGAGCAGTTCTTC

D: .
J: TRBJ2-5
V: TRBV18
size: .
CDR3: CASTRGYQETQYF
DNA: TGTGCCAGCACCCGAGGGTACCAAGAGACCCAGTACTTC

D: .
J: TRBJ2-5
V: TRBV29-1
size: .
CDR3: CSVVRLVAETQYF
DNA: TGCAGCGTTGTTAGACTAGTGGCAGAGACCCAGTACTTC

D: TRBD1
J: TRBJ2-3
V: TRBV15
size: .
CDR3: CATSRDPGQATDTQYF
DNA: TGTGCCACCAGCAGGGACCCGGGACAGGCCACAGATACGCAGTATTTT

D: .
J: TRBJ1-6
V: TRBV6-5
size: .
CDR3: CASSYLGGDSPLHF
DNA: TGTGCCAGCAGTTACTTGGGGGGGGATTCACCCCTCCACTTT

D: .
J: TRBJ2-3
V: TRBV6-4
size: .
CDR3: CASSDGLARDTQYF
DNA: TGTGCCAGCAGTGACGGGCTAGCAAGAGATACGCAGTATTTT

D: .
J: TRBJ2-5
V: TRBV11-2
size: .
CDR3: CASSLEIRPQETQYF
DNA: TGTGCCAGCAGCCTGGAGATAAGACCCCAAGAGACCCAGTACTTC

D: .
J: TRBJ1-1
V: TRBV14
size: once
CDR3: CASSQAGGDTEAFF
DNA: TGTGCCAGCAGCCAAGCGGGCGGGGACACTGAAGCTTTCTTT

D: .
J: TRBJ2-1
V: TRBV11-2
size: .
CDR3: CASSSGFRGGTNEQFF
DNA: TGTGCCAGCAGCTCGGGGTTTAGGGGCGGGACGAATGAGCAGTTCTTC

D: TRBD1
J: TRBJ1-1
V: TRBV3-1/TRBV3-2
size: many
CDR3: CASSQDDRAGAFF
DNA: TGTGCCAGCAGCCAAGATGACAGGGCTGGAGCTTTCTTT

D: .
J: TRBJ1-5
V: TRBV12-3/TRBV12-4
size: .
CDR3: CASSINQPQHF
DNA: TGTGCCAGCAGCATCAATCAGCCCCAGCATTTT

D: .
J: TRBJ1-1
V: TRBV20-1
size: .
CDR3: CSARGETEAFF
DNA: TGCAGTGCTAGGGGAGAAACTGAAGCTTTCTTT

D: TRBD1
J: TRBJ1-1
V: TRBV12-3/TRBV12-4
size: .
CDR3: CASTDRGQAFF
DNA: TGTGCCAGCACCGACAGGGGGCAAGCTTTCTTT

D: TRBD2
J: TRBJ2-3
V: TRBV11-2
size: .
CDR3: CASSYSSGRTDTQYF
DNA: TGTGCCAGCAGCTACTCTAGCGGGAGGACAGATACGCAGTATTTT

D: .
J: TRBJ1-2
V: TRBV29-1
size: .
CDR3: CSVVGGDGRNYGYTF
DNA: TGCAGCGTTGTAGGGGGGGACGGTAGGAACTATGGCTACACCTTC

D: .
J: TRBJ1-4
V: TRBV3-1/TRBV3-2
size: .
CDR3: CASSRGTFGEKLFF
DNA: TGTGCCAGCAGCCGGGGGACATTCGGCGAAAAACTGTTTTTT

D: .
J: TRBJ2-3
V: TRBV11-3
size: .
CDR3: CASSLGAEGTDTQYF
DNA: TGTGCCAGCAGCTTAGGAGCGGAAGGCACAGATACGCAGTATTTT

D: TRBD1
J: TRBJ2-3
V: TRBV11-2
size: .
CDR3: CASSLDRGYDTQYF
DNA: TGTGCCAGCAGCTTGGACAGGGGTTACGATACGCAGTATTTT

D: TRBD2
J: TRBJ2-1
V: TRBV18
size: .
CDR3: CASSTGGNEQFF
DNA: TGTGCCAGCTCGACGGGAGGGAATGAGCAGTTCTTC

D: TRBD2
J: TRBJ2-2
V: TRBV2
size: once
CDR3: CASSPQGTSGIGRAGELFF
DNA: TGTGCCAGCAGTCCACAAGGGACTAGCGGGATCGGTAGGGCCGGGGAGCTGTTTTTT

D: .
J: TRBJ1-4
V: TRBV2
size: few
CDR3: CASIRGSNEKLFF
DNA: TGTGCCAGCATCAGGGGTAGTAATGAAAAACTGTTTTTT

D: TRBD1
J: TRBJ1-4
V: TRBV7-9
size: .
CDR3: CASSVRDRKLFF
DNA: TGTGCCAGCAGCGTACGGGACAGAAAACTGTTTTTT

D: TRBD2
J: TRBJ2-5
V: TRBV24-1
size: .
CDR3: CATRDSGRGETQYF
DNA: TGTGCCACCAGAGATAGCGGGAGGGGAGAGACCCAGTACTTC

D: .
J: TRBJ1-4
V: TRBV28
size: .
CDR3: CASSLPDFREKLFF
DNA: TGTGCCAGCAGTTTACCTGATTTCCGGGAAAAACTGTTTTTT

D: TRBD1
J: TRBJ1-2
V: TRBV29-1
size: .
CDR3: CSVDRDRGQGYTF
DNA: TGCAGCGTTGACCGGGACAGGGGTCAGGGCTACACCTTC

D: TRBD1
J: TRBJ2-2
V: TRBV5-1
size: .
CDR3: CASSVQGAQGELFF
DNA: TGCGCCAGCAGCGTACAGGGGGCGCAGGGGGAGCTGTTTTTT

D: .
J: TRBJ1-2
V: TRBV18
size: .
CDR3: CASSPPSVYGYTF
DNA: TGTGCCAGCTCACCACCGTCAGTCTATGGCTACACCTTC

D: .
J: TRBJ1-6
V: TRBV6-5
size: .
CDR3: CASIERGAGRTPLHF
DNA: TGTGCCAGCATCGAGCGGGGGGCGGGACGGACACCCCTCCACTTT

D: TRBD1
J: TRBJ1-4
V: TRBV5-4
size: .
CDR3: CASSLGQGNEKLFF
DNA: TGTGCCAGCAGCTTAGGACAGGGTAATGAAAAACTGTTTTTT

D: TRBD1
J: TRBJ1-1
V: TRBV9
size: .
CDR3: CASSPRQGDTEAFF
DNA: TGTGCCAGCAGCCCGCGACAGGGAGACACTGAAGCTTTCTTT

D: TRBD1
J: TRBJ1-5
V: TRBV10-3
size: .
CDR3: CAISMTGGNQPQHF
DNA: TGTGCCATCAGTATGACAGGGGGCAATCAGCCCCAGCATTTT

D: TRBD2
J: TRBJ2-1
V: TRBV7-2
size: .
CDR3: CASSLRAGGRNEQFF
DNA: TGTGCCAGCAGCTTACGGGCGGGAGGAAGGAATGAGCAGTTCTTC

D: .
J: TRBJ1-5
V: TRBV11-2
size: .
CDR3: CASSPTGTPNQPQHF
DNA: TGTGCCAGCAGCCCAACCGGGACACCCAATCAGCCCCAGCATTTT

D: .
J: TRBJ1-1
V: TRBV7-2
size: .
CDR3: CASSLAVPMRTEAFF
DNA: TGTGCCAGCAGCTTAGCGGTCCCCATGAGAACTGAAGCTTTCTTT

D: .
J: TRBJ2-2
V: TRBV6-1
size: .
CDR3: CASSDGSANTGELFF
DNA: TGTGCCAGCAGTGATGGCAGCGCGAACACCGGGGAGCTGTTTTTT

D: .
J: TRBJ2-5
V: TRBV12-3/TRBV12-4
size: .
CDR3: CASSFGETQYF
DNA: TGTGCCAGCAGTTTCGGAGAGACCCAGTACTTC

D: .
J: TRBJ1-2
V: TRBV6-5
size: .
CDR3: CASRLRQSYGYTF
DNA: TGTGCCAGCAGGCTCAGACAGTCCTATGGCTACACCTTC

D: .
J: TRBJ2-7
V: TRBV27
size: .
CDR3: CASSPTGSYEQYF
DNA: TGTGCCAGCAGTCCTACAGGGAGCTACGAGCAGTACTTC

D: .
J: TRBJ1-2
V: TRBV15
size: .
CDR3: CATSRDRDTYGYTF
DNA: TGTGCCACCAGCAGAGATAGAGACACCTATGGCTACACCTTC

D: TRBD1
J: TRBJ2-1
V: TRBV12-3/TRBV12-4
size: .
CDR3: CATRDRVYNEQFF
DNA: TGTGCCACCCGGGACAGGGTCTACAATGAGCAGTTCTTC

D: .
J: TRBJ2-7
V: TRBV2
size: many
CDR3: CASKQGGTYEQYF
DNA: TGTGCCAGCAAGCAGGGGGGTACCTACGAGCAGTACTTC

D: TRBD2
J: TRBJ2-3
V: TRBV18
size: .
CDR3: CASSRGTSGSGTDTQYF
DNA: TGTGCCAGCTCCCGGGGGACTAGCGGGAGTGGCACAGATACGCAGTATTTT

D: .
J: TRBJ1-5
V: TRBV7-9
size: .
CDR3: CASSLGVGLRGNQPQHF
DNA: TGTGCCAGCAGCTTAGGTGTGGGTCTTCGGGGCAATCAGCCCCAGCATTTT

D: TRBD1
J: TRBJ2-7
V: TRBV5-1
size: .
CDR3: CASSAGQGEQYF
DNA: TGCGCCAGCAGCGCGGGACAGGGGGAACAGTACTTC

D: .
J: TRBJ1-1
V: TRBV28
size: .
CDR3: CASSLGGRSNFEAFF
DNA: TGTGCCAGCAGTTTGGGGGGGCGCTCGAATTTTGAAGCTTTCTTT

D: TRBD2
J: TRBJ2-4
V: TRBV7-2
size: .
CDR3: CASSLVSGASGNPRNIQYF
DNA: TGTGCCAGCAGCTTAGTTTCGGGAGCTAGCGGGAACCCCAGGAACATTCAGTACTTC